Listed below are T cell receptor beta chains from one sample, sequenced in a study of shared clonotypes between healthy human individuals. The assay was immunoSEQ multiplex PCR, and TCRdb's table has in-frame clones only and misses some. Among around 1.9 million clones listed, approximately 94% were seen once. Sequenced material: naive CD8+ T cells from PBMCs. All receptors come from a man in his late teens or twenties in good health. Some clones in this sample may be carry-over from other donors' samples. CDR3s include the opening cysteine and the closing phenylalanine or tryptophan. The listing skips clone size in some rows; elsewhere it reads once, few, many or a size class.

J	V	size	CDR3
TRBJ1-1	TRBV14	-	CASSLGAGTEAFF
TRBJ2-1	TRBV7-9	-	CASSSRTSGRANEQFF
TRBJ1-4	TRBV6-4	-	CASSELFSPGEKLFF
TRBJ2-7	TRBV28	-	CASSFGLYEQYF
TRBJ2-4	TRBV14	-	CASSQVRSGAKNIQYF
TRBJ2-1	TRBV5-4	-	CASSRTGPTYNEQFF
TRBJ1-1	TRBV7-2	-	CASSLVGGHRAEAFF
TRBJ2-2	TRBV30	few	CAWSQGPNTGELFF
TRBJ1-1	TRBV10-1	-	CANPTENTEAFF
TRBJ2-7	TRBV4-1	-	CASSQADRAFEQYF
TRBJ2-5	TRBV9	once	CASSVDVTQETQYF
TRBJ1-2	TRBV5-6	-	CASSLAGLDYGYTF
TRBJ2-7	TRBV6-1	once	CASSQRTGLSYEQYF
TRBJ2-4	TRBV15	-	CATSLDGGILKNIQYF
TRBJ2-1	TRBV2	-	CASSGSREKIDEQFF
TRBJ1-3	TRBV5-1	-	CASSTTGTGVGNTIYF
TRBJ2-5	TRBV7-8	-	CASSILTGAGETQYF
TRBJ1-1	TRBV10-3	few	CASRDLGMNTEAFF
TRBJ2-2	TRBV19	-	CASSIAGGNTGELFF
TRBJ2-6	TRBV5-1	-	CASSPGISGANVLTF
TRBJ2-7	TRBV2	-	CASSEAYTGLSYEQYF
TRBJ2-7	TRBV19	once	CASSNRLAGGTATYEQYF
TRBJ2-3	TRBV7-6	-	CASSLDPEYIDTQYF